This T cell receptor (beta chain) was identified during a study of spatial heterogeneity in lung cancer. CDR1 is SEHNR and CDR2 is FQNEAQ in the germline V gene (reference sequence). V lost 5 bases to trimming and J lost 3 bases, with 13 bases between them. The CDR3 is 14 amino acids. TCRdb called the 5' RACE reads again in MiXCR, with one record for every CDR3 protein. The sample has 35,000 to 45,000 distinct CDR3 sequences, under 25% seen once. Time point described: blood at routine non-recurrence follow-up after resection. Source: PBMCs, taken at follow-up. The V gene is TRBV7-9, the J gene TRBJ1-1; TRBD1 might be the D (6 bases). The clonotype was recovered from a female donor with early-stage non-small cell lung cancer. In nucleotides, the CDR3 is TGTGCCAGCAGCATTGGACAGATATACACTGAAGCTTTCTTT. This codes for CASSIGQIYTEAFF.